The 11 T cell receptor beta chains given below trace back to one sample, sequenced in a study of early T cells in non-severe SARS-CoV-2 infection (dated by TCRdb to about 2021). The receptor library was made with 5' RACE. Sequencing was carried out with a NextSeq 500. Through fastp at Q25 and MiXCR, TCRdb rebuilt clones from the public reads, retaining in-frame beta chains. Rows are unified per CDR3 protein, each entry keeping the most common DNA and genes. Counted in this sample were around 30,000 distinct CDR3 sequences; about 5% of them appeared once. 10% to 14% of the sample belongs to the ten largest clones. The sequenced material came from whole blood. Source of these receptors: an adult who was a healthcare worker with PCR-confirmed SARS-CoV-2 infection or an uninfected control (not recorded which).

This clonotype was detected ten times or more. The chain uses TRBV11-3 and TRBJ2-1; D is tentatively TRBD1 or TRBD2 (5 bases each). The V end lost 3 bases, the J end lost 9 bases, and 12 bases lay between the germline ends. The CDR3 extends over 13 amino acids. CDR1 and CDR2 from the germline V gene are SGHNT and YENEEA. Here the CDR3 DNA reads TGTGCCAGCAGCTTGGGACCTAACGGTGAGCAGTTCTTC. Residues: CASSLGPNGEQFF.

This clonotype was counted at least ten times. The chain links TRBV5-4 to TRBJ1-6, with D unresolved. Germline V gene sequence: CDR1 SGHNT, CDR2 YYREEE (reference sequence). V was shortened by 0 bases and J by 10 bases, with 11 bases between the two germline ends. The CDR3 sequence is 14 residues long. The CDR3 protein is CASSLANAWSPLHF. In DNA, the CDR3 is TGTGCCAGCAGCTTGGCGAACGCATGGTCACCCCTCCACTTT.

This clonotype was counted ten times or more. The J gene is TRBJ2-5, the V gene TRBV7-9; 9 bases are shared with TRBD2. CDR1 is SEHNR, CDR2 FQNEAQ, per germline (reference sequence). V lost 1 base, J lost 5 bases, and 8 bases stayed unmatched. The length of the CDR3 is 16 residues. CDR3 in DNA: TGTGCCAGCAGCTTAGGGGTTCCTAGCGGGGAGGAGACCCAGTACTTC. Its translation: CASSLGVPSGEETQYF.

In this sample, this clonotype turned up many times. This sequence joins TRBV7-2 and TRBJ1-1; D is undetermined. The CDR3 has 14 residues. Germline CDR1 reads SGHTA; CDR2 reads FQGNSA. Trimming shortened V by 2 bases and J by 1 base, and 8 bases separated the two germline ends. The CDR3 loop is CASSLKAQNTEAFF. The CDR3 coding sequence is TGTGCCAGCAGCTTAAAAGCACAGAACACTGAAGCTTTCTTT.

By proportion, this clonotype is medium-sized. V and J are TRBV7-6 and TRBJ1-1; D not resolved. CDR1 SGHVS and CDR2 FNYEAQ come from the germline V gene. Trimming left V 0 bases short and J 1 base short, with 3 bases between. There are 13 residues in the CDR3. DNA of the CDR3: TGTGCCAGCAGCTTAGCGAGGAACACTGAAGCTTTCTTT. Its translation is CASSLARNTEAFF.

Only a few counts were recorded for this clonotype. The gene calls are TRBV6-5 and TRBJ2-7; 12 nucleotides match TRBD1. J was trimmed by 12 bases and V by 5 bases; bases with no gene match: 11. The germline V gene has CDR1 MNHEY and CDR2 SVGAGI. The CDR3 is 14 residues long. CDR3 sequence: CASSTGTGGANRYF. In DNA, the CDR3 is TGTGCCAGCAGTACCGGGACAGGGGGCGCGAATCGGTACTTC.

At least ten counts were recorded for this clonotype. V and J are TRBV9 and TRBJ2-3; D not certain. The ends were cut back, 1 base at V and 2 bases at J, with 17 bases in the middle. CDR1 and CDR2 from the germline V gene are SGDLS and YYNGEE. This CDR3 spans 17 amino acids. CDR3 amino acids: CASSVSDGRINTDTQYF. CDR3 sequence (DNA): TGTGCCAGCAGCGTATCCGACGGACGAATAAACACAGATACGCAGTATTTT.

This clonotype was recorded many times. This chain connects TRBV7-2 to TRBJ2-3, with unresolved D. This CDR3 region has 11 residues. Between the trimmed V and J ends, which lost 5 bases and 4 bases, there was a span of 4 bases. The germline V gene has CDR1 SGHTA and CDR2 FQGNSA. CDR3 protein: CASSLADTQYF. Written as DNA, the CDR3 is TGTGCCAGCAGCCTTGCAGATACGCAGTATTTT.

This clonotype was recorded at least ten times. CDR3: CAWSQMHYEQYF. Here the CDR3 DNA reads TGTGCCTGGAGTCAGATGCACTACGAGCAGTACTTC. The chain couples TRBV30 to TRBJ2-7; the D is unclear. The CDR3 loop spans 12 amino acids. V dropped 2 bases and J dropped 3 bases, with 8 bases sitting between them. Germline values: CDR1 GTSNPN, CDR2 SVGIG (reference sequence).

This clonotype came up many times. The CDR3 coding sequence is TGTGCCAGCAGTTACTTCGGACAGGGGATCACTGAAGCTTTCTTT. This encodes CASSYFGQGITEAFF. The rearrangement links TRBV6-2 or TRBV6-3 to TRBJ1-1; 9 bases agree with TRBD1. The trim removed 1 base at V and 4 bases at J, leaving 4 bases unmatched. The CDR3 extends over 15 amino acids. Germline V gene data show CDR1 as MNHEY and CDR2 as SVGEGT.

In its sample, this clonotype was seen a few times. The gene calls are TRBV19 and TRBJ2-2, with D unclear. Looked up from germline, CDR1 is LNHDA and CDR2 is SQIVND (reference sequence). The CDR3 loop spans 14 amino acids. Trimming shortened V by 7 bases and J by 1 base, and 10 bases separated the two germline ends. CDR3 nucleotides: TGTGCCAGTAAATATATTGGGAACACCGGGGAGCTGTTTTTT. It codes for CASKYIGNTGELFF.